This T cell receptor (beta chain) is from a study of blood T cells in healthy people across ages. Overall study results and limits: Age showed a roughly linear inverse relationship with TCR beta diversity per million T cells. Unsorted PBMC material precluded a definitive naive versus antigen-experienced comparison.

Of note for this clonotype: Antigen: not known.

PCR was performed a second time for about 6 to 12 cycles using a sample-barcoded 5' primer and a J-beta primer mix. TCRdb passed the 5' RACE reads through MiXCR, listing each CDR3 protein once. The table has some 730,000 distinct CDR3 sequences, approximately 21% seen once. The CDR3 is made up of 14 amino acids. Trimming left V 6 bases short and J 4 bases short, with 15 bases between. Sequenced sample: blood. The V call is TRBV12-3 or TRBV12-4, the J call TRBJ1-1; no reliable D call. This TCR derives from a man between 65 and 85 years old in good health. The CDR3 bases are TGTGCCAGCAGCCCCCGGCGATTATCCACTGAAGCTTTCTTT. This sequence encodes CASSPRRLSTEAFF.